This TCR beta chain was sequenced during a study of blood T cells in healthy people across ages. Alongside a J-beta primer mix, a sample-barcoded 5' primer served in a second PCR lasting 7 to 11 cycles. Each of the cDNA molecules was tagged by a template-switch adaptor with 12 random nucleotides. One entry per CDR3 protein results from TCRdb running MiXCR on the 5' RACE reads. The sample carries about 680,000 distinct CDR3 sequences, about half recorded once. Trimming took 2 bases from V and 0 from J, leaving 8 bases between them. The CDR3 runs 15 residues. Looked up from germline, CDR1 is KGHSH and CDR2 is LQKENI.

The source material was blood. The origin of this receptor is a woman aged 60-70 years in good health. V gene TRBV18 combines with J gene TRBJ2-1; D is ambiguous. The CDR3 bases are TGTGCCAGCTCACCAAGCGACATCTCCTACAATGAGCAGTTCTTC. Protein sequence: CASSPSDISYNEQFF.